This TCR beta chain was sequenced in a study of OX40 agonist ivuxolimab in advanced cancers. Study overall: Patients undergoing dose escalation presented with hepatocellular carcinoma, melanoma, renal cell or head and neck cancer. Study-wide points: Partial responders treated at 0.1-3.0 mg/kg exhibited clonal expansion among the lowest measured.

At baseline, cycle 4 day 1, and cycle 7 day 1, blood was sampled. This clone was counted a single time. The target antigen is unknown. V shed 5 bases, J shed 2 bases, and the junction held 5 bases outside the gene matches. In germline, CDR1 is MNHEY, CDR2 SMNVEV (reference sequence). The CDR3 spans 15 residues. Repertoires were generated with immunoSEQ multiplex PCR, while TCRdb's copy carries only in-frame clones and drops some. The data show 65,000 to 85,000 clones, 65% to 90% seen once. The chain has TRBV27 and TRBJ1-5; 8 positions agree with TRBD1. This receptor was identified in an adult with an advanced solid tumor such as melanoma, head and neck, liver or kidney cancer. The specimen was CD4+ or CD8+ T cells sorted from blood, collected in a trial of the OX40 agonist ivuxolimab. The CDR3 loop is CASSTGQGRNQPQHF. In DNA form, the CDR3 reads TGTGCCAGCAGTACCGGACAGGGACGCAATCAGCCCCAGCATTTT.